This record concerns one TCR beta chain sequence. TCRdb ran MiXCR on the 5' RACE reads and lists one entry per CDR3 protein. The sample lists about 720,000 distinct CDR3 sequences, about 20% seen once, with roughly 13% in the top ten. CDR3 size: 14 residues. Germline V gene lookup returns CDR1 DFQATT and CDR2 SNEGSKA (reference sequence). Trimming stripped 4 bases from V and 4 bases from J, with 17 bases between. The data were taken from a study of identical twins. The same data also contributed to another study, on T cells expressing NK-cell markers.

The clonotype comes from a woman aged 18-29 years in good health. Sample: PBMCs. This chain links TRBV20-1 with TRBJ2-7; D is unresolved. Here the CDR3 reads CSAKLGPTSYEQYF. For the CDR3, the DNA is TGCAGTGCTAAGCTAGGACCGACCTCATACGAGCAGTACTTC.